The clone carrying this TCR beta chain appeared once. Antigen: not known. The data are from a study of cytomegalovirus exposure and HLA in healthy donors. Study-level results: Sequencing artifact likely explains a cluster of highly shared sequence variants.

In the PCR, 60 Vbeta and 13 Jbeta primers were used. Clones were read by immunoSEQ multiplex PCR, and TCRdb kept only the in-frame ones, dropping some. This sample has about 190,000 clones, with roughly 84% found just once. While unrecorded immune exposures were likely, the donors were nominally healthy when sampled. The receptor's source is a boy aged 10-17 years in good health and CMV-seronegative. Sequencing input: PBMCs.

This chain's CDR3 is CASSPIKQSGYTF. CDR3 DNA sequence: TGTGCCAGCAGCCCAATAAAACAGTCCGGCTACACCTTC. The chain has TRBV6-5 and TRBJ1-2; no definite D call. This CDR3 comprises 13 residues. Germline V gives CDR1 MNHEY, CDR2 SVGAGI. The germline V and J ends were trimmed by 6 bases and 8 bases, with 16 bases remaining between them.